This paragraph covers one T cell receptor (beta chain) sequence. The data originate from a study of cytomegalovirus exposure and HLA in healthy donors. Both 60 Vbeta primers and 13 Jbeta primers went into the PCR. The assay was immunoSEQ multiplex PCR, and TCRdb's table has in-frame clones only and misses some. Its clone listing holds 150,000 or so clones. This CDR3 contains 17 residues. The V gene lost 4 bases and the J gene lost 8 bases, with 24 bases spanning the gap. Germline V gives CDR1 SGHNT, CDR2 YENEEA. The chain recombines TRBV11-3 with TRBJ2-1, with D unresolved. This TCR derives from a young woman in good health and CMV-seronegative. The specimen was PBMCs. CDR3: CASSSRSALASVDEQFF. The CDR3 coding sequence is TGTGCCAGCAGCTCACGTAGTGCCCTTGCTAGTGTGGATGAGCAGTTCTTC.